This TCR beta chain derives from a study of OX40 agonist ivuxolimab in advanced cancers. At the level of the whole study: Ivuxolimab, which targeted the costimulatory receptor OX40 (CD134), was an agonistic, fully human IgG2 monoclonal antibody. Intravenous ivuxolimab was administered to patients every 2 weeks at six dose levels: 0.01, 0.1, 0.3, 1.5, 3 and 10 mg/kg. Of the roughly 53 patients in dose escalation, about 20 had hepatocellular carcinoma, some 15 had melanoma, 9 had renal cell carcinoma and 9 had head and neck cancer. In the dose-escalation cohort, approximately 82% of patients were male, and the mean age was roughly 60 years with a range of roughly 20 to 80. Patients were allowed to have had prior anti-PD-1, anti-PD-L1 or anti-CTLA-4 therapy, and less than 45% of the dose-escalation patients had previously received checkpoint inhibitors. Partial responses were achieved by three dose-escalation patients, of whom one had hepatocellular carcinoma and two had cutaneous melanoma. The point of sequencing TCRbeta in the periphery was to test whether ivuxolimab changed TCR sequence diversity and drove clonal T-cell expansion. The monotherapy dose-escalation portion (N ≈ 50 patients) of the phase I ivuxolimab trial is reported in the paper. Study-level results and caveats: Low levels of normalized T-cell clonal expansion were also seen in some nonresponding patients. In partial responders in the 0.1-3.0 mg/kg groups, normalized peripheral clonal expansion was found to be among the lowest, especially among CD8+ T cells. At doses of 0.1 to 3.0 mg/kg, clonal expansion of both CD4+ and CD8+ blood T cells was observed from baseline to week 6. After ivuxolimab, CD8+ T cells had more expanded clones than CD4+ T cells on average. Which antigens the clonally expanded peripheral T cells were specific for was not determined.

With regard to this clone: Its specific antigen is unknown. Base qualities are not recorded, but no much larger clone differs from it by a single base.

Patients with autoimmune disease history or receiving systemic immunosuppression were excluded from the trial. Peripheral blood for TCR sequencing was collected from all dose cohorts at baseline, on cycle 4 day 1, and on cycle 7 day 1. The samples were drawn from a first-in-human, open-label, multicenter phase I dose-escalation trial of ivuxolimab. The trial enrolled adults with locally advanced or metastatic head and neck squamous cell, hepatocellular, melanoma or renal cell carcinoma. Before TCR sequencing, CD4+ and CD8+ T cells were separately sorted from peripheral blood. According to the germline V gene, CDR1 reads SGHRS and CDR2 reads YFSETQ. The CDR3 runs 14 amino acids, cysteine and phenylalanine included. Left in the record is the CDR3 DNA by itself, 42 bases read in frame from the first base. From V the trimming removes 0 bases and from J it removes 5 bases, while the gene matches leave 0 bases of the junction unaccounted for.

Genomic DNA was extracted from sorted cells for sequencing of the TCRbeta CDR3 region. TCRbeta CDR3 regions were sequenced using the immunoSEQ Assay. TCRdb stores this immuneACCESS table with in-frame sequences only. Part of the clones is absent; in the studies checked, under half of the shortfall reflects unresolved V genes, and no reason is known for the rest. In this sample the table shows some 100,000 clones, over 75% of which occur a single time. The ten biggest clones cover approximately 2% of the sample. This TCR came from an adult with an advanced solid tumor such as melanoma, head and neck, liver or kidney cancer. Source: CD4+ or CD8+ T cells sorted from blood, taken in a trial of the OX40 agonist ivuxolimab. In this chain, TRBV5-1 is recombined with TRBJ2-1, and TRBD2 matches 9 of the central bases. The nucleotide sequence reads TGCGCCAGCAGCTTGGGACTAGCGGACAATGAGCAGTTCTTC. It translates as CASSLGLADNEQFF.